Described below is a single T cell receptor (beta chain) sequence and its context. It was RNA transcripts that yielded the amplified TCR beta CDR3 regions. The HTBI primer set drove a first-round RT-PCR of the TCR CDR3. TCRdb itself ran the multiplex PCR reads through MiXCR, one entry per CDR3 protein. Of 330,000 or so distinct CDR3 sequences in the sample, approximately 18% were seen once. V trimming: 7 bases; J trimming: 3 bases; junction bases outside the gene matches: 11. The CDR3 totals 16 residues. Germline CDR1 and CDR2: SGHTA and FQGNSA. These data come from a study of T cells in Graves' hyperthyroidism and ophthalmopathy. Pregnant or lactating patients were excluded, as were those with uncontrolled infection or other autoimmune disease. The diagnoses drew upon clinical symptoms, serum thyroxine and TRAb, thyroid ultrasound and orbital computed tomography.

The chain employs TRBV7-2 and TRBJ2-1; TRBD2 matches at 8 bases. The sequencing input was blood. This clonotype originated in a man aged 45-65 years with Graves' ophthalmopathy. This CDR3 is CASTSEKAGDYNEQFF. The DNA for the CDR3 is TGTGCCAGCACCTCAGAGAAAGCGGGAGACTACAATGAGCAGTTCTTC.